This TCR beta chain was captured by sequencing in a study of blood T cell repertoires in COVID-19. Study in general: The United States, Italy and Spain were the sources of the acute and convalescent COVID-19 samples.

Original analysis: Reference gene primer amplification gave nucleated cell count estimates. This table comes from immunoSEQ multiplex PCR, and its TCRdb copy is limited to in-frame clones, with some not included. Clonal size and the V and J genes are those of that table, whereas D and trimming came from the DNA. This sample has around 40,000 clones, with approximately 91% found just once. CDR1 is LGHDT and CDR2 is YNNKEL in the germline V gene (reference sequence). Deletions cut 4 bases from V and 9 bases from J, with 13 bases between. CDR3 length equals 13 residues. For this clone: In the same sample, other DNA sequences code for this CDR3.

The clonotype originates from a human donor in a cohort sampled during active COVID-19. The chain combines TRBV3-1 (or the pseudogene TRBV3-2) with TRBJ1-5, with D unclear. Sequenced material: peripheral blood. CDR3 sequence (DNA): TGTGCCAGCAGCCCACGGGGTGGTCCGCCCCAGCATTTT. Its protein product is CASSPRGGPPQHF.